These T cell receptor beta chains were read from a single sample in a study of blood T cell repertoires in COVID-19. Only in-frame clones appear in the TCRdb table, and some are missing; sequencing was by immunoSEQ multiplex PCR. This table has about 98,000 clones, roughly 85% appearing once. What was sequenced was peripheral blood. These receptors came from a man between 70 and 80 years old with acute or convalescent COVID-19. Both conserved end residues are part of each CDR3. Each record gives: J gene, CDR3 length, V gene, D gene, clone size, CDR3 protein, CDR3 DNA. D genes are given only for firm matches. Expanded clones are given a class, and other clones once, few, many or no size at all.

j_call: TRBJ2-3
cdr3_length: 15
v_call: TRBV27
d_call: -
clone_size: -
cdr3_aa: CASSLGGWGTDTQYF
cdr3_nt: TGTGCCAGCAGTCTAGGGGGTTGGGGCACAGATACGCAGTATTTT

j_call: TRBJ2-3
cdr3_length: 18
v_call: TRBV1
d_call: -
clone_size: -
cdr3_aa: CTSSRRSGGKTSTDTQYF
cdr3_nt: TGCACCAGCAGCCGCCGAAGCGGGGGGAAAACTAGCACAGATACGCAGTATTTT

j_call: TRBJ1-6
cdr3_length: 14
v_call: TRBV6-5
d_call: TRBD1
clone_size: -
cdr3_aa: CASSWTGDNSPLHF
cdr3_nt: TGTGCCAGCAGTTGGACAGGTGACAATTCACCCCTCCACTTT

j_call: TRBJ1-1
cdr3_length: 13
v_call: TRBV6-5
d_call: -
clone_size: -
cdr3_aa: CASTSRRNTEAFF
cdr3_nt: TGTGCCAGCACCTCTCGGAGGAACACTGAAGCTTTCTTT

j_call: TRBJ2-7
cdr3_length: 15
v_call: TRBV18
d_call: -
clone_size: once
cdr3_aa: CASSPTPGGADEQYF
cdr3_nt: TGTGCCAGCTCACCAACCCCCGGGGGTGCGGACGAGCAGTACTTC

j_call: TRBJ2-2
cdr3_length: 19
v_call: TRBV11-2
d_call: TRBD2
clone_size: -
cdr3_aa: CASSYQGLAGRSGAGELFF
cdr3_nt: TGTGCCAGCAGCTACCAAGGACTAGCGGGGCGTTCTGGGGCCGGGGAGCTGTTTTTT

j_call: TRBJ1-4
cdr3_length: 15
v_call: TRBV6-5
d_call: TRBD1
clone_size: -
cdr3_aa: CASSYGGRGNEKLFF
cdr3_nt: TGTGCCAGCAGTTACGGCGGCAGGGGGAATGAAAAACTGTTTTTT

j_call: TRBJ1-4
cdr3_length: 15
v_call: TRBV2
d_call: -
clone_size: -
cdr3_aa: CASTRTGNSNEKLFF
cdr3_nt: TGTGCCAGCACTAGAACAGGGAATAGTAATGAAAAACTGTTTTTT

j_call: TRBJ2-3
cdr3_length: 16
v_call: TRBV4-2
d_call: TRBD1
clone_size: -
cdr3_aa: CASSQGGTGGTDTQYF
cdr3_nt: TGTGCCAGCAGCCAAGGGGGGACAGGGGGTACAGATACGCAGTATTTT

j_call: TRBJ1-1
cdr3_length: 15
v_call: TRBV3-1/TRBV3-2
d_call: -
clone_size: -
cdr3_aa: CASSQAQRSNAEAFF
cdr3_nt: TGTGCCAGCAGCCAAGCGCAGAGGAGCAACGCTGAAGCTTTCTTT

j_call: TRBJ2-5
cdr3_length: 15
v_call: TRBV5-6
d_call: -
clone_size: -
cdr3_aa: CASSLPGTGQETQYF
cdr3_nt: TGTGCCAGCAGCTTGCCGGGAACCGGCCAAGAGACCCAGTACTTC

j_call: TRBJ2-1
cdr3_length: 15
v_call: TRBV5-4
d_call: -
clone_size: -
cdr3_aa: CASSRAGSSYNEQFF
cdr3_nt: TGTGCCAGCAGCCGGGCGGGGTCTTCCTACAATGAGCAGTTCTTC

j_call: TRBJ2-2
cdr3_length: 16
v_call: TRBV7-2
d_call: -
clone_size: -
cdr3_aa: CASSLRGGTNTGELFF
cdr3_nt: TGTGCCAGCAGCTTAAGGGGCGGGACGAACACCGGGGAGCTGTTTTTT

j_call: TRBJ2-2
cdr3_length: 17
v_call: TRBV5-1
d_call: TRBD1
clone_size: -
cdr3_aa: CASSLRPGQGITGELFF
cdr3_nt: TGCGCCAGCAGCTTGAGGCCGGGACAGGGGATCACCGGGGAGCTGTTTTTT

j_call: TRBJ1-1
cdr3_length: 14
v_call: TRBV10-1
d_call: -
clone_size: -
cdr3_aa: CASSEVRGRGEAFF
cdr3_nt: TGCGCCAGCAGTGAGGTTCGGGGTCGAGGGGAAGCTTTCTTT

j_call: TRBJ2-2
cdr3_length: 20
v_call: TRBV10-1
d_call: TRBD2
clone_size: -
cdr3_aa: CASSQYLLADPPMNTGELFF
cdr3_nt: TGCGCCAGCAGTCAATATCTACTAGCGGACCCTCCGATGAACACCGGGGAGCTGTTTTTT

j_call: TRBJ2-7
cdr3_length: 16
v_call: TRBV4-1
d_call: -
clone_size: once
cdr3_aa: CASSQEGLQGVYEQYF
cdr3_nt: TGCGCCAGCAGCCAAGAAGGCTTACAGGGAGTCTACGAGCAGTACTTC

j_call: TRBJ2-2
cdr3_length: 18
v_call: TRBV5-1
d_call: -
clone_size: -
cdr3_aa: CASSLGTPPSPNTGELFF
cdr3_nt: TGCGCCAGCAGCTTGGGGACGCCTCCTAGCCCGAACACCGGGGAGCTGTTTTTT

j_call: TRBJ2-7
cdr3_length: 13
v_call: TRBV7-9
d_call: TRBD1
clone_size: -
cdr3_aa: CASSTEDRGRPYF
cdr3_nt: TGTGCCAGCAGCACGGAGGACAGGGGACGGCCGTACTTC

j_call: TRBJ2-5
cdr3_length: 15
v_call: TRBV7-9
d_call: TRBD2
clone_size: -
cdr3_aa: CASSLSGGAVETQYF
cdr3_nt: TGTGCCAGCAGCCTTAGCGGGGGGGCCGTAGAGACCCAGTACTTC

j_call: TRBJ1-2
cdr3_length: 16
v_call: TRBV3-1/TRBV3-2
d_call: TRBD1
clone_size: -
cdr3_aa: CATAPSGRGGRYGYTF
cdr3_nt: TGTGCCACTGCTCCGTCGGGGAGAGGGGGCCGCTATGGCTACACCTTC

j_call: TRBJ2-3
cdr3_length: 14
v_call: TRBV7-8
d_call: TRBD2
clone_size: -
cdr3_aa: CASSPRDYTDTQYF
cdr3_nt: TGTGCCAGCAGCCCCCGGGACTACACAGATACGCAGTATTTT

j_call: TRBJ2-3
cdr3_length: 16
v_call: TRBV11-3
d_call: TRBD1
clone_size: -
cdr3_aa: CASSLGWTGETDTQYF
cdr3_nt: TGTGCCAGCAGCCTCGGGTGGACAGGAGAAACAGATACGCAGTATTTT

j_call: TRBJ1-3
cdr3_length: 16
v_call: TRBV7-3
d_call: TRBD1
clone_size: -
cdr3_aa: CASSQKDRRRGNTIYF
cdr3_nt: TGTGCCAGCAGCCAGAAGGACAGGCGGAGGGGGAACACCATATATTTT

j_call: TRBJ1-2
cdr3_length: 15
v_call: TRBV2
d_call: -
clone_size: -
cdr3_aa: CASSEALVMAYGYTF
cdr3_nt: TGTGCCAGCAGTGAAGCGCTCGTCATGGCCTATGGCTACACCTTC

j_call: TRBJ1-1
cdr3_length: 16
v_call: TRBV19
d_call: TRBD1
clone_size: -
cdr3_aa: CASSISLGTGATEAFF
cdr3_nt: TGTGCCAGTAGTATCTCTCTAGGAACAGGGGCCACTGAAGCTTTCTTT

j_call: TRBJ2-3
cdr3_length: 17
v_call: TRBV11-2
d_call: -
clone_size: -
cdr3_aa: CASSLSAAGIGTDTQYF
cdr3_nt: TGTGCCAGCAGCTTAAGCGCCGCGGGGATCGGCACAGATACGCAGTATTTT

j_call: TRBJ1-1
cdr3_length: 15
v_call: TRBV5-1
d_call: -
clone_size: -
cdr3_aa: CASSLSGARGTEAFF
cdr3_nt: TGCGCCAGCAGCTTGTCAGGGGCGCGTGGCACTGAAGCTTTCTTT

j_call: TRBJ1-6
cdr3_length: 16
v_call: TRBV9
d_call: -
clone_size: -
cdr3_aa: CASSDYGGSYNSPLHF
cdr3_nt: TGTGCCAGCAGCGACTACGGAGGCTCCTATAATTCACCCCTCCACTTT

j_call: TRBJ2-3
cdr3_length: 16
v_call: TRBV29-1
d_call: TRBD2
clone_size: -
cdr3_aa: CSVVGTSGGRTDTQYF
cdr3_nt: TGCAGCGTTGTTGGGACTAGCGGGGGGCGCACAGATACGCAGTATTTT

j_call: TRBJ1-5
cdr3_length: 14
v_call: TRBV25-1
d_call: -
clone_size: few
cdr3_aa: CASSVTGSNQPQHF
cdr3_nt: TGTGCCAGCAGTGTTACAGGTAGCAATCAGCCCCAGCATTTT

j_call: TRBJ1-2
cdr3_length: 13
v_call: TRBV9
d_call: TRBD1
clone_size: few
cdr3_aa: CASSVEGALGYTF
cdr3_nt: TGTGCCAGCAGCGTAGAGGGGGCGCTTGGCTACACCTTC

j_call: TRBJ2-6
cdr3_length: 17
v_call: TRBV3-1/TRBV3-2
d_call: -
clone_size: -
cdr3_aa: CASSPQGTTSGANVLTF
cdr3_nt: TGTGCCAGCAGCCCCCAGGGAACTACCTCTGGGGCCAACGTCCTGACTTTC

j_call: TRBJ2-1
cdr3_length: 15
v_call: TRBV18
d_call: -
clone_size: -
cdr3_aa: CASSPGQGLYNEQFF
cdr3_nt: TGTGCCAGCTCACCGGGGCAGGGGTTGTACAATGAGCAGTTCTTC

j_call: TRBJ1-2
cdr3_length: 13
v_call: TRBV6-5
d_call: TRBD1
clone_size: -
cdr3_aa: CATPGQGAGGYTF
cdr3_nt: TGTGCCACCCCTGGACAGGGGGCGGGGGGCTACACCTTC

j_call: TRBJ1-1
cdr3_length: 15
v_call: TRBV6-5
d_call: -
clone_size: -
cdr3_aa: CASSYSSPGSTEAFF
cdr3_nt: TGTGCCAGCAGTTACTCGTCACCGGGGAGCACTGAAGCTTTCTTT

j_call: TRBJ2-2
cdr3_length: 14
v_call: TRBV2
d_call: -
clone_size: -
cdr3_aa: CALRTGEAHGELFF
cdr3_nt: TGTGCCCTCAGAACAGGGGAGGCCCACGGGGAGCTGTTTTTT

j_call: TRBJ1-6
cdr3_length: 15
v_call: TRBV27
d_call: TRBD1
clone_size: -
cdr3_aa: CASSTGQGGGSPLHF
cdr3_nt: TGTGCCAGCAGTACGGGACAGGGGGGAGGTTCACCCCTCCACTTT

j_call: TRBJ2-3
cdr3_length: 16
v_call: TRBV7-6
d_call: TRBD2
clone_size: once
cdr3_aa: CASSLGTSGGSVVQYF
cdr3_nt: TGTGCCAGCAGCCTTGGGACTAGCGGGGGGAGCGTGGTGCAGTATTTT

j_call: TRBJ2-1
cdr3_length: 12
v_call: TRBV30
d_call: TRBD2
clone_size: -
cdr3_aa: CAWSGGFNEQFF
cdr3_nt: TGTGCCTGGAGCGGGGGGTTCAATGAGCAGTTCTTC

j_call: TRBJ1-6
cdr3_length: 18
v_call: TRBV4-1
d_call: -
clone_size: -
cdr3_aa: CASSQDRGRAVINSPLHF
cdr3_nt: TGCGCCAGCAGCCAAGATCGTGGGAGGGCCGTGATAAATTCACCCCTCCACTTT

j_call: TRBJ1-6
cdr3_length: 15
v_call: TRBV6-5
d_call: -
clone_size: -
cdr3_aa: CASSYSNPLNSPLHF
cdr3_nt: TGTGCCAGCAGTTACTCGAACCCTCTAAATTCACCCCTCCACTTT

j_call: TRBJ2-5
cdr3_length: 14
v_call: TRBV30
d_call: TRBD2
clone_size: -
cdr3_aa: CAWTPYERGETQYF
cdr3_nt: TGTGCCTGGACTCCCTATGAGCGGGGGGAGACCCAGTACTTC

j_call: TRBJ2-1
cdr3_length: 15
v_call: TRBV29-1
d_call: TRBD1
clone_size: -
cdr3_aa: CSVGKTGLSNNEQFF
cdr3_nt: TGCAGCGTTGGAAAGACAGGGTTATCGAACAATGAGCAGTTCTTC

j_call: TRBJ2-7
cdr3_length: 15
v_call: TRBV3-1/TRBV3-2
d_call: TRBD2
clone_size: -
cdr3_aa: CASSPTSGASYEQYF
cdr3_nt: TGTGCCAGCAGCCCGACTAGCGGGGCTTCCTACGAGCAGTACTTC

j_call: TRBJ2-5
cdr3_length: 15
v_call: TRBV2
d_call: TRBD1
clone_size: -
cdr3_aa: CASSEGTGRGETQYF
cdr3_nt: TGTGCCAGCAGTGAAGGGACAGGGCGAGGGGAGACCCAGTACTTC

j_call: TRBJ2-5
cdr3_length: 14
v_call: TRBV7-7
d_call: -
clone_size: -
cdr3_aa: CASSLGLPGETQYF
cdr3_nt: TGTGCTAGCAGCCTTGGACTTCCCGGGGAGACCCAGTACTTC

j_call: TRBJ1-1
cdr3_length: 14
v_call: TRBV5-1
d_call: -
clone_size: -
cdr3_aa: CASSLGTANTEAFF
cdr3_nt: TGCGCCAGCAGCTTGGGGACAGCGAACACTGAAGCTTTCTTT

j_call: TRBJ2-2
cdr3_length: 18
v_call: TRBV11-3
d_call: -
clone_size: -
cdr3_aa: CASSLEVGPGRVTGELFF
cdr3_nt: TGTGCCAGCAGCTTAGAAGTCGGCCCCGGGCGGGTTACCGGGGAGCTGTTTTTT

j_call: TRBJ1-1
cdr3_length: 17
v_call: TRBV5-1
d_call: TRBD1
clone_size: -
cdr3_aa: CASSTATGGGVNTEAFF
cdr3_nt: TGCGCCAGCAGCACGGCGACAGGGGGAGGAGTGAACACTGAAGCTTTCTTT

j_call: TRBJ2-2
cdr3_length: 15
v_call: TRBV14
d_call: TRBD1
clone_size: -
cdr3_aa: CASSPGTVLTGELFF
cdr3_nt: TGTGCCAGCAGCCCCGGGACAGTACTCACCGGGGAGCTGTTTTTT

j_call: TRBJ2-2
cdr3_length: 15
v_call: TRBV27
d_call: TRBD1
clone_size: -
cdr3_aa: CASSWGQGFTGELFF
cdr3_nt: TGTGCCAGCAGTTGGGGACAGGGGTTTACCGGGGAGCTGTTTTTT

j_call: TRBJ2-5
cdr3_length: 14
v_call: TRBV13
d_call: -
clone_size: -
cdr3_aa: CASSLDSARGTQYF
cdr3_nt: TGTGCCAGCAGCTTAGACTCCGCAAGGGGGACCCAGTACTTC